This TCR beta chain was sequenced during a study of response to subunit inactivated influenza vaccine. General study points: After each seasonal influenza vaccination, few new T cells are recruited, the authors suggested.

CDR1 and CDR2 (germline): LNHDA, SQIVND (reference sequence). The CDR3 covers 13 residues. Trimming removed 5 bases from V and 4 bases from J, with 9 bases in between. TCRdb re-called the RT-PCR reads through MiXCR, storing one row per CDR3 protein. The table shows approximately 250,000 distinct CDR3 sequences, with 12% occurring only once. This clonotype has only a few counts. The antigen remains undetermined. The sequencing used non-naive T cells sorted from PBMCs, collected less than 15 days before vaccination. This clonotype was sampled from a man aged 50 to 60 who received an inactivated influenza vaccine. This rearrangement joins TRBV19 to TRBJ1-5; no clear D. This CDR3 is CASSRERNQPQHF. The CDR3, as DNA: TGTGCCAGTAGTCGGGAACGGAATCAGCCCCAGCATTTT.